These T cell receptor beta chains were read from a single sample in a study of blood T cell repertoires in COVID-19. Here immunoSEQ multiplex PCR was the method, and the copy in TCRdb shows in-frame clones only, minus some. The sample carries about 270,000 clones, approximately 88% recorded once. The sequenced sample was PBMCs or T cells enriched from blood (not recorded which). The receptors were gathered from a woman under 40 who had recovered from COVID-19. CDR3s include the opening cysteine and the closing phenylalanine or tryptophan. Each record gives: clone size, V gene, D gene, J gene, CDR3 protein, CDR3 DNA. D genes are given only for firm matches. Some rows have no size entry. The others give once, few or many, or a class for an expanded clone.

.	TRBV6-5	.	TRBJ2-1	CASSWAKSYNEQFF	TGTGCCAGCAGTTGGGCCAAAAGTTACAATGAGCAGTTCTTC
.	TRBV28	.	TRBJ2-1	CASSLLSAPGDEQFF	TGTGCCAGCAGTTTACTTAGCGCCCCAGGCGATGAGCAGTTCTTC
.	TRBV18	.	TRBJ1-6	CASSPRQDHNSPLHF	TGTGCCAGCTCACCACGACAGGACCATAATTCACCCCTCCACTTT
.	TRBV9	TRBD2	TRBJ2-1	CASSTSGYNEQFF	TGTGCCAGTTCGACTAGCGGATACAATGAGCAGTTCTTC
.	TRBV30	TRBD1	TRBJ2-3	CAWSTGQGPADTQYF	TGTGCCTGGAGCACGGGACAGGGGCCGGCAGATACGCAGTATTTT
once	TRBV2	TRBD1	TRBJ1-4	CASSAGGEEKLFF	TGTGCCAGCAGTGCAGGGGGCGAAGAAAAACTGTTTTTT
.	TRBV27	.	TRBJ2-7	CASSLSSMGGPAYEQYF	TGTGCCAGCAGTTTATCGAGTATGGGCGGGCCGGCTTACGAGCAGTACTTC
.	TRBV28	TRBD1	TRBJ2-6	CASITGGPGGANVLTF	TGTGCCAGCATTACAGGGGGCCCTGGTGGGGCCAACGTCCTGACTTTC
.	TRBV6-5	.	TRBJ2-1	CASRRWEEQFF	TGTGCCAGCCGTCGCTGGGAGGAGCAGTTCTTC
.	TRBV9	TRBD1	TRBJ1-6	CASSGGTANSPLHF	TGTGCCAGCAGCGGGGGGACAGCCAATTCACCCCTCCACTTT
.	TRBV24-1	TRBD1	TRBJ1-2	CATSDHTGTGKHGYTF	TGTGCCACCAGTGACCACACCGGGACAGGGAAGCACGGCTACACCTTC
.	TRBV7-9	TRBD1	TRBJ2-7	CASSPKGQSAEQYF	TGTGCCAGCAGCCCGAAGGGACAGTCCGCAGAGCAGTACTTC
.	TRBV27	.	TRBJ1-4	CASRSTSPNEKLFF	TGTGCCAGTCGGTCGACAAGCCCAAATGAAAAACTGTTTTTT
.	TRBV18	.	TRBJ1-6	CASSPDMGGSYNSPLHF	TGTGCCAGCTCACCGGACATGGGGGGCTCCTATAATTCACCCCTCCACTTT
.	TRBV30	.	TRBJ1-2	CAWSTLLSYGYTF	TGTGCCTGGAGTACCCTCCTATCCTATGGCTACACCTTC
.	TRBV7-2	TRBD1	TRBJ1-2	CASSQRTGPPPNYGYTF	TGTGCCAGCAGCCAACGGACAGGCCCGCCACCCAACTATGGCTACACCTTC
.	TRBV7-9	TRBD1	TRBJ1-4	CASSLSGTGDYLFF	TGTGCCAGCAGCTTATCAGGGACAGGGGATTATCTGTTTTTT
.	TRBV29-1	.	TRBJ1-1	CSVDQNTEAFF	TGCAGCGTTGACCAGAACACTGAAGCTTTCTTT
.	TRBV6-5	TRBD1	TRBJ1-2	CASGPTGHGYTF	TGTGCCAGCGGGCCGACAGGGCATGGCTACACCTTC
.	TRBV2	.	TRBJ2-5	CASRPLDIETQYF	TGTGCCAGCAGGCCACTAGATATAGAGACCCAGTACTTC
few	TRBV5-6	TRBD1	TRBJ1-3	CASSPQGSPGNTIYF	TGTGCCAGCAGCCCACAGGGGTCGCCTGGAAACACCATATATTTT
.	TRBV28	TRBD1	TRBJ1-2	CASSRDRGRSYGYTF	TGTGCCAGCAGTCGTGACAGGGGGCGTTCCTATGGCTACACCTTC